The T cell receptor beta chain described here comes from a study of T cell responses to AZD1222 COVID-19 vaccine. The CDR3 consists of 15 residues. The germline CDR1 and CDR2 sequences are SSHAT and FNYEAQ (reference sequence). Repertoires were generated with immunoSEQ multiplex PCR, while TCRdb's copy carries only in-frame clones and drops some. The sample holds about 200,000 clones, about 92% seen once. Findings of the study overall: Once two AZD1222 doses were given, Spike-specific TCR breadth and depth went up. Repertoires in all cases were sampled only once the peak T cell response had passed.

In the case of this clone: Its target is unknown. One junction end does not reproduce the germline sequence, and a read error may be involved.

The chain carries TRBV7-7 and TRBJ2-3; 10 nucleotides agree with TRBD2. This clonotype was obtained from an adult who received the MenACWY meningococcal vaccine as a control. Sequenced here: peripheral blood, sampled 28 days after the second dose of the MenACWY control vaccine. CDR3 sequence: CASSPGLAATDTQYF. The CDR3 DNA sequence: TGTGCTAGCAGCCCCGGACTAGCGGCGACAGATACGCAGTATTTT.